Presented here are 9 T cell receptor beta chains from one specimen sequenced in a study of cytomegalovirus exposure and HLA in healthy donors. PCR amplification relied on 60 Vbeta primers (plus 13 Jbeta primers). Libraries were prepared by immunoSEQ multiplex PCR; TCRdb keeps only in-frame clonotypes and omits some of them. This sample has a few hundred thousand clones, with approximately 81% found just once. The sequenced sample was PBMCs. Receptor source: a young man in good health and CMV-seronegative.

In the case of this clone: At one end the junction does not follow the germline gene, possibly because of a read error. The chain links TRBV2 to TRBJ2-5; TRBD1 matches at 9 bases. Germline CDR1 and CDR2: SNHLY and FYNNEI. The CDR3 is made up of 11 amino acids. The CDR3 here is CASSLRDRANF. DNA of the CDR3: TGTGCCAGCAGCCTCCGGGACAGGGCTAACTTC.

This clone has more than one count but fewer than ten. CDR3 DNA: TGCAGCGTTGCTCCGCTGACAGATAACTATGGCTACACCTTC. Its translation is CSVAPLTDNYGYTF. The J gene is TRBJ1-2, the V gene TRBV29-1, with D possibly TRBD1 on 5 matching bases. CDR3 length: 14 residues. With 4 bases removed from V and 1 base from J, the gap between germline ends came to 13 bases. CDR1 and CDR2 (germline): SQVTM, ANQGSEA.

The chain is built from TRBV7-9 and TRBJ1-2, with D uncertain. The CDR3 runs 16 residues. V was shortened by 5 bases and J by 6 bases, with 22 bases between the two germline ends. From germline, CDR1 is SEHNR and CDR2 FQNEAQ (reference sequence). DNA for the CDR3: TGTGCCAGCAGCGTACCAAGCCACGGGGAAGGCGATGGCTACACCTTC. It codes for CASSVPSHGEGDGYTF.

This clone was counted between two and nine times. The rearrangement joins TRBV28 to TRBJ1-2; weak D call: TRBD1 (5 bases). Trimming stripped 4 bases from V and 3 bases from J, with 9 bases between. Germline V lookup: CDR1 MDHEN, CDR2 SYDVKM. This CDR3 is built from 13 residues. As DNA, the CDR3 is TGTGCCAGCAGTTCCCCAGGGCACTATGGCTACACCTTC. Translating it yields CASSSPGHYGYTF.

The chain recombines TRBV7-2 with TRBJ2-3, with 12 bases fitting TRBD2. V shed 5 bases, J shed 4 bases, and the junction held 4 bases outside the gene matches. The germline V gene encodes CDR1 SGHTA and CDR2 FQGNSA. This CDR3 spans 15 amino acids. The CDR3 region has the DNA TGTGCCAGCAGCACTAGCGGGGGGTCCTCAGATACGCAGTATTTT. As protein: CASSTSGGSSDTQYF.

This clone was seen only once. J is TRBJ2-2 and V is TRBV29-1; D might be TRBD2 (6 bases). V lost 3 bases and J lost 4, with 15 bases in between. The CDR3 spans 15 residues. The V gene's germline CDR1 is SQVTM and CDR2 ANQGSEA. CDR3 nucleotide sequence: TGCAGCGTTGAGGTCGCCTTCGGGGGCACCGGGGAGCTGTTTTTT. The encoded protein is CSVEVAFGGTGELFF.

The chain combines TRBV29-1 with TRBJ2-2; 11 nucleotides line up with TRBD1. With V trimmed by 6 bases and J by 7 bases, 4 bases remained unmatched. Germline V CDR1 and CDR2: SQVTM, ANQGSEA. This CDR3 comprises 13 residues. CDR3 protein: CSVGQGADGELFF. Written as DNA, the CDR3 is TGCAGCGTCGGACAGGGGGCGGACGGGGAGCTGTTTTTT.

The genes are TRBV7-3 and TRBJ1-1; 11 bases line up with TRBD1. Germline lookup yields CDR1 SGHTA and CDR2 FQGTGA. The CDR3 covers 21 residues. The V gene end was trimmed by 5 bases and the J gene end by 1 base; junction bases not matched to a gene: 21. The CDR3 DNA follows: TGTGCCAGCAGCCCCTCCGACAGGGGGGGGACGGACAGGGGGCGGAACACTGAAGCTTTCTTT. Protein product: CASSPSDRGGTDRGRNTEAFF.

J is TRBJ2-7 and V is TRBV18; 10 bases agree with TRBD1. V lost 6 bases and J lost 5; bases outside the gene matches: 1. CDR1 and CDR2 (germline): KGHSH, LQKENI. The CDR3 is 12 amino acids. The CDR3 region is CASSGTGDEQYF. The DNA for the CDR3 is TGTGCCAGCTCCGGGACAGGGGACGAGCAGTACTTC.